The clone carrying this TCR beta chain was counted many times. TCRdb passed the 5' RACE reads through MiXCR, listing each CDR3 protein once. The data show almost 85,000 distinct CDR3 sequences, over 10% seen once. This sample stems from a study of early T cells in non-severe SARS-CoV-2 infection. About the research overall: The chains were unpaired, and the sequenced material was bulk RNA from unsorted whole blood.

V was shortened by 7 bases and J by 6 bases, with 24 bases between the two germline ends. CDR1 and CDR2 (germline): DFQATT, SNEGSKA (reference sequence). This CDR3 comprises 15 residues. Sequenced: whole blood. The V and J genes are TRBV20-1 and TRBJ1-2, with TRBD1 as a possible D gene (5 bases). The TCR sequence derives from an adult who was a healthcare worker with PCR-confirmed SARS-CoV-2 infection or an uninfected control (not recorded which). The CDR3 reads CSVVGPGGGSNGYTF. The DNA of the CDR3 is TGCAGTGTCGTCGGTCCCGGCGGGGGGTCTAATGGCTACACCTTC.